Listed below are T cell receptor beta chains from one sample, sequenced in a study of radiation and T cells in renal cell carcinoma. Assay used: immunoSEQ multiplex PCR; TCRdb lists only in-frame clones, some missing. The sample lists around 81,000 clones; about 82% were seen once. Source: blood, taken from a patient whose treatment included radiotherapy and nephrectomy. The receptors originated from a man in his fifties or sixties with renal cell carcinoma. Both conserved end residues are part of each CDR3. The D gene is left open where the match is weak. Clone size is not always given. Where it is, it says once, few, many or a class for expanded clones.

J,V,D,size,DNA,CDR3
TRBJ2-6,TRBV19,.,.,TGTGCCAGTAGTATTAAGGTTGGGGCCAACGTCCTGACTTTC,CASSIKVGANVLTF
TRBJ2-3,TRBV5-1,.,.,TGCGCCAGCAGCCCGGGGGTCACAGATACGCAGTATTTT,CASSPGVTDTQYF
TRBJ2-7,TRBV7-9,TRBD1,.,TGTGCCAGCAGCTTCGATCCGGGACAGGGAAGTCACGAGCAGTACTTC,CASSFDPGQGSHEQYF
TRBJ1-3,TRBV5-1,.,.,TGCGCCAGCAGAGAGGAAGGTTATCCTGGAAACACCATATATTTT,CASREEGYPGNTIYF
TRBJ2-7,TRBV28,TRBD2,.,TGTGCCAGCAGTTTAGCGGGAGGAAGATACGAGCAGTACTTC,CASSLAGGRYEQYF
TRBJ2-7,TRBV28,.,.,TGTGCCAGCAGTTTAAGCGTAGGTTTGGGATCTTTAGGCTACGAGCAGTACTTC,CASSLSVGLGSLGYEQYF
TRBJ1-2,TRBV5-1,TRBD1,.,TGCGCCCCCCATCGCCTGTTAACAGGGGGTTATGGCTACACCTTC,CAPHRLLTGGYGYTF
TRBJ2-5,TRBV30,TRBD2,.,TGTGCCTGGAGTAGTAGCGGGGGGGCCTTTAGGGAGACCCAGTACTTC,CAWSSSGGAFRETQYF
TRBJ2-7,TRBV10-3,TRBD1,.,TGTGCCATCAGCCGACAGGGAGCCTACGAGCAGTACTTC,CAISRQGAYEQYF
TRBJ1-2,TRBV6-5,.,.,TGTGCCAGCAGACCTACAGGGAGGGGCTACACCTTC,CASRPTGRGYTF
TRBJ2-3,TRBV15,.,.,TGTGCCACCAGCAGGAGGGGGAGAGCGACAGATACGCAGTATTTT,CATSRRGRATDTQYF
TRBJ2-3,TRBV5-1,.,.,TGCGCCAGCAGCTTGGGGACAGTTCCCACAGATACGCAGTATTTT,CASSLGTVPTDTQYF
TRBJ1-5,TRBV30,.,few,TGTGCCTGGAGTGGTGCGGGGCAGCCCCAGCATTTT,CAWSGAGQPQHF
TRBJ2-1,TRBV27,TRBD2,.,TGTGCCAGCAGTTTGCAGCGGGGGGCGCCTGGGAATGAGCAGTTCTTC,CASSLQRGAPGNEQFF
TRBJ2-2,TRBV7-2,TRBD1,.,TGTGCCAGCAGCCTCTGGACAGGATCGGGCGGGGAGCTGTTTTTT,CASSLWTGSGGELFF
TRBJ2-2,TRBV5-1,TRBD2,.,TGCGCCAGCAGCCCCCAAGTTAGCGGGGGGGCCTTCACCGGGGAGCTGTTTTTT,CASSPQVSGGAFTGELFF
TRBJ1-1,TRBV6-1,TRBD1,.,TGTGCCAGCAGTCTATGGGTCCAGGGGGACACTGAAGCTTTCTTT,CASSLWVQGDTEAFF
TRBJ1-2,TRBV30,.,.,TGTGCCTGGAGTGTACTCGGTGGCTACACCTTC,CAWSVLGGYTF
TRBJ1-2,TRBV6-6,.,.,TGTGCCAGCAGACCACAGAGTTTCTATGGCTACACCTTC,CASRPQSFYGYTF
TRBJ1-3,TRBV7-2,.,.,TGTGCCAGCGTATACTCGGGGGCGAACGGAAACACCATATATTTT,CASVYSGANGNTIYF
TRBJ2-7,TRBV21-1,.,.,TGTGCCAGCGCCGTACTGGGGACAGGGTTCTACGAGCAGTACTTC,CASAVLGTGFYEQYF
TRBJ2-3,TRBV2,TRBD2,.,TGTGCCAGCAGTGTTCGTTTAGCGGGGGGGCCAGATACGCAGTATTTT,CASSVRLAGGPDTQYF
TRBJ2-6,TRBV4-1,.,.,TGCGCCAGCAGCCAAGATATGGGGGCAGTCTCTGGGGCCAACGTCCTGACTTTC,CASSQDMGAVSGANVLTF
TRBJ2-7,TRBV27,.,few,TGTGCCAGCAGTTTAGGTCTGTTCTACGAGCAGTACTTC,CASSLGLFYEQYF
TRBJ2-2,TRBV4-3,.,few,TGCGCCAGCAGCCAGCCCCCCGGGGAGCTGTTTTTT,CASSQPPGELFF
TRBJ1-6,TRBV9,.,.,TGTGCCAGCAGCGTAGCGGGGGGGGGACTTGGTTCACCCCTCCACTTT,CASSVAGGGLGSPLHF
TRBJ2-3,TRBV29-1,.,.,TGCAGCGTTGAAGGGCCAATGGGACAATCCACAGATACGCAGTATTTT,CSVEGPMGQSTDTQYF
TRBJ2-1,TRBV4-3,TRBD2,few,TGCGCCAGCAGCCAACCTAGCGGGGGGTTAAATGAGCAGTTCTTC,CASSQPSGGLNEQFF
TRBJ2-6,TRBV6-1,TRBD1,.,TGTGTTGCACTTCAGGGGGCCGGGGCCAACGTCCTGACTTTC,CVALQGAGANVLTF